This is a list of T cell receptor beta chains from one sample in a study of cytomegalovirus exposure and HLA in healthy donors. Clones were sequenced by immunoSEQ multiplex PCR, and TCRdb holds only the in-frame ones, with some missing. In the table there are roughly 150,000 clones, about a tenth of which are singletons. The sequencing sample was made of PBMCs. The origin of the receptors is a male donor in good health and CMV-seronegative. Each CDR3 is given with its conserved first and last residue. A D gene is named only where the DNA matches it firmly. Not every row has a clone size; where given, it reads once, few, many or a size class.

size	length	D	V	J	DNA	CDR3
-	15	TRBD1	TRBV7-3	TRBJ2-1	TGTGCCAGCAGCCAGGACAGGGGACAATACAATGAGCAGTTCTTC	CASSQDRGQYNEQFF
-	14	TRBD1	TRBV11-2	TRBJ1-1	TGTGCCAGCAGCTTACAGGGGGCAGGCACTGAAGCTTTCTTT	CASSLQGAGTEAFF
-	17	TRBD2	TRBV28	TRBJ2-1	TGTGCCAGCAGTTTAACGGGACTAGCGGAGAAATACAATGAGCAGTTCTTC	CASSLTGLAEKYNEQFF
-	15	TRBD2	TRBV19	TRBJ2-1	TGTGCCAGTAGTGGGGTAGCGGGAGGTTTGGATGAGCAGTTCTTC	CASSGVAGGLDEQFF
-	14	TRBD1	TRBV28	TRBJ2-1	TGTGACGCCAACCGGGACAGGGTCTACAATGAGCAGTTCTTC	CDANRDRVYNEQFF
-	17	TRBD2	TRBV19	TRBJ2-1	TGTGCCAGTAGAGATTGGGCTAGCGGGAGGCTGGGCAATGAGCAGTTCTTC	CASRDWASGRLGNEQFF
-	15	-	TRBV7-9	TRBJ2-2	TGTGCCAGCAGCTTAGGGCAGATCGACACCGGGGAGCTGTTTTTT	CASSLGQIDTGELFF
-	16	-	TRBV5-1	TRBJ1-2	TGCGCCAGCAGCTTGGGTGGAGGGTTGATTGTTCAAGGCTACACCTTC	CASSLGGGLIVQGYTF
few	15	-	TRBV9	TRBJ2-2	TGTGCCAGCGGCGCCCCCCCCTGGGACTCGGGGGAGCTGTTTTTT	CASGAPPWDSGELFF
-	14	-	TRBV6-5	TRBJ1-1	TGTGCCAGCAGCCTGGACAGATTGAACACTGAAGCTTTCTTT	CASSLDRLNTEAFF
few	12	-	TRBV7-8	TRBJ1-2	TGTGCCAGCAGCTTAAATTCAGGTGGCTACACCTTC	CASSLNSGGYTF
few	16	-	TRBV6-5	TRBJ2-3	TGTGCCAGCAGTTACACCCTAGCGCAGAGCACAGATACGCAGTATTTT	CASSYTLAQSTDTQYF
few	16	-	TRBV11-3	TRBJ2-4	TGTGCCAGCAGCTTAGATGGGGAGTTAGCCAAAAACATTCAGTACTTC	CASSLDGELAKNIQYF
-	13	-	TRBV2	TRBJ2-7	TGTGCCAGCAGTGAGTACGGGAAGGGCGAGCAGTACTTC	CASSEYGKGEQYF
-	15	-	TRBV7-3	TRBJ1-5	TGTGCCAGCAGTCAAGGGGCACCTAGCAATCAGCCCCAGCATTTT	CASSQGAPSNQPQHF
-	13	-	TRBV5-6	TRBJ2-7	TGTGCCAGCAGCTTGAAGGGAGGCCACGAGCAGTACTTC	CASSLKGGHEQYF
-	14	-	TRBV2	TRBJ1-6	TGTGCCAGCAGTGTGGCCGACTATAATTCACCCCTCCACTTT	CASSVADYNSPLHF
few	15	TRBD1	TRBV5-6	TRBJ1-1	TGTGCCAGCAGCTTTGACAGGGGGCGAATAACTGAAGCTTTCTTT	CASSFDRGRITEAFF
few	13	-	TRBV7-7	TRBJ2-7	TGTGCTAGCAGCTTAGGGACCCGGGGGGAGCAGTACTTC	CASSLGTRGEQYF
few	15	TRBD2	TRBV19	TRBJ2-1	TGTGCCAGTAGTGTCGGACTAGGCCCCTACAATGAGCAGTTCTTC	CASSVGLGPYNEQFF
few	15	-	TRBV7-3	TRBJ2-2	TGTGCCAGCAGCGTGGACAGCGCGAACACCGGGGAGCTGTTTTTT	CASSVDSANTGELFF
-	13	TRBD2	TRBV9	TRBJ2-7	TGTGCCAGCAGCGTGGGACTAGCAGGCGAGCAGTACTTC	CASSVGLAGEQYF
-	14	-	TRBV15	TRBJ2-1	TGTGCCACCAGCGTCTCCAGGTCCTACAATGAGCAGTTCTTC	CATSVSRSYNEQFF
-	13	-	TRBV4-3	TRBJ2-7	TGCGCCAGCAGCCAAGCACGGGGTGGCGAGCAGTACTTC	CASSQARGGEQYF
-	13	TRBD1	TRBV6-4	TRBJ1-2	TGTGCCAGCAGAGGGACAGGTAACGACGGCTACACCTTC	CASRGTGNDGYTF
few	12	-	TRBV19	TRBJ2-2	TGTGCCAGTAGCCGGACAGCCGGGGAGCTGTTTTTT	CASSRTAGELFF
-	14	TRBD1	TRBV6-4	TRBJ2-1	TGTGCCAGCAGTGACAGGGGGCCGCTGGGTGAGCAGTTCTTC	CASSDRGPLGEQFF
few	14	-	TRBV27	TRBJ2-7	TGTGCCAGCAGCCAAACGGGAGCCTTTTTGGGGCAGTACTTC	CASSQTGAFLGQYF
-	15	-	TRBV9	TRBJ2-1	TGTGCCAGCAGCGCCTCCGGGACAACATACAATGAGCAGTTCTTC	CASSASGTTYNEQFF
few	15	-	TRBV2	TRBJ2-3	TGTGCCAGCAGTCAAAATAGCCTCGGCACAGATACGCAGTATTTT	CASSQNSLGTDTQYF
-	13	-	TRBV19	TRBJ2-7	TGTGCCAGTAGTAGCGGACATATCTACGAGCAGTACTTC	CASSSGHIYEQYF
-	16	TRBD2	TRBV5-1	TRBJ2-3	TGCGCCAGCAGCTTGGGTGGACTAGCGGGAGCAGATACGCAGTATTTT	CASSLGGLAGADTQYF
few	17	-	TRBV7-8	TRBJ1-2	TGTGCCAGCAGCTTAATACCGGCAGGGGATCCTGGGAGAGGCTACACCTTC	CASSLIPAGDPGRGYTF
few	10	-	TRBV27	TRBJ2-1	TGTGCCAGCAAACTAGTTGAGCAGTTCTTC	CASKLVEQFF
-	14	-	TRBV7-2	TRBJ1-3	TGTGCCAGCACCGTCAGGGGCTCTGGAAACACCATATATTTT	CASTVRGSGNTIYF
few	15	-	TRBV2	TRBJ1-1	TGTGCCAGCAGGGCGGTGGAAAACATGAACACTGAAGCTTTCTTT	CASRAVENMNTEAFF
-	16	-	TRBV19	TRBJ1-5	TGTGCCAGTAGTTGGACCGACAGTTATAGCAATCAGCCCCAGCATTTT	CASSWTDSYSNQPQHF
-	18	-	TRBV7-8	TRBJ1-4	TGTGCCAGCAGCTTAGCCCCCGTAGGGGGTCTTACTAATGAAAAACTGTTTTTT	CASSLAPVGGLTNEKLFF
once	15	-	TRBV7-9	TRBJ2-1	TGTGCCAGCAGCTTAGCGGGGGGGCCTTTCAATGAGCAGTTCTTC	CASSLAGGPFNEQFF
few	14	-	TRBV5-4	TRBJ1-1	TGTGCCAGCAGCCCCGGACAGCAGAACACTGAAGCTTTCTTT	CASSPGQQNTEAFF
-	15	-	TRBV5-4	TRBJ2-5	TGTGCCAGCAGCTGGGGCGGGTTAGGGGGAGAGACCCAGTACTTC	CASSWGGLGGETQYF
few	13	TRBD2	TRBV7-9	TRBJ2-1	TGTGCCAGCAGCTTTCCCGGGACTAGGGAGCAGTTCTTC	CASSFPGTREQFF
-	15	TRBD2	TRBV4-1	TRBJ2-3	TGCGCCAGCAGCTTCGGACTAGCGGAGGCAGATACGCAGTATTTT	CASSFGLAEADTQYF
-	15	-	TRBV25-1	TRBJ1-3	TGTGCCAGCGGCCCGTCGGGTCGCTCTGGAAACACCATATATTTT	CASGPSGRSGNTIYF
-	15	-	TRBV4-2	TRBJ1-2	TGTGCCAGCAGCCTAGCGCCCGGACAGTCCTATGGCTACACCTTC	CASSLAPGQSYGYTF
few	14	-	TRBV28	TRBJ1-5	TGTGCCAGCAGTTTGACAGCAAGCAATCAGCCCCAGCATTTT	CASSLTASNQPQHF
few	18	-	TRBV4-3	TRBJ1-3	TGCGCCAGCAGCCAAGATGGGGCAGCGGGTCCCTCTGGAAACACCATATATTTT	CASSQDGAAGPSGNTIYF
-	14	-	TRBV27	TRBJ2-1	TGTGCCAGCAGTCTACAGGGATACTACAATGAGCAGTTCTTC	CASSLQGYYNEQFF
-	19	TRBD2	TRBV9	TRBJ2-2	TGTGCCAGCAGCGTAAGGGCGGGGGGGACATTCGCGAACACCGGGGAGCTGTTTTTT	CASSVRAGGTFANTGELFF
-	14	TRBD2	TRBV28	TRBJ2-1	TGTGCCAGCAGTTTTGAGGGAGGGATCAATGAGCAGTTCTTC	CASSFEGGINEQFF
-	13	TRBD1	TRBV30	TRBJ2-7	TGTGCCTGTCGGGACAGGGGGGACATCGAGCAGTACTTC	CACRDRGDIEQYF
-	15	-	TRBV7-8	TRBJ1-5	TGTGCCAGCAGCTTAGTGGAGGGTTGGGATCAGCCCCAGCATTTT	CASSLVEGWDQPQHF
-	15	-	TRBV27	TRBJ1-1	TGTGCCAGCAGCCGTGGTAGGGGGTTGGACACTGAAGCTTTCTTT	CASSRGRGLDTEAFF
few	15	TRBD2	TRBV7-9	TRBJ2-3	TGTGCCAGCAGCTTAGTCCTAGCGGGGACAGATACGCAGTATTTT	CASSLVLAGTDTQYF
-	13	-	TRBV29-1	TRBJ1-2	TGCAGCGTTGGGTCTGCCAGGGGCTATGGCTACCCCTTC	CSVGSARGYGYPF
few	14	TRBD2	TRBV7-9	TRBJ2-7	TGTGCCAGCAGCTTTGCTAGCGGGGCCTACGAGCAGTACTTC	CASSFASGAYEQYF
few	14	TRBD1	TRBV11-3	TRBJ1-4	TGTGCCAGCAGCAAGGGACAGGATAATGAAAAACTGTTTTTT	CASSKGQDNEKLFF